This T cell receptor (beta chain) was sequenced in a study of cytomegalovirus exposure and HLA in healthy donors. General study findings and limits: In an earlier analysis, productive rearrangement rates for most beta V segments clustered near 87% or 30%. For TCR beta chains, V- and J-gene trimming was later linked to a missense DCLRE1C variant.

Details on this clone: Antigen specificity is unknown.

PCR amplification relied on 60 Vbeta primers (plus 13 Jbeta primers). As handled by the study authors: Roughly 10 million shared chains were among approximately 80 million unique TCR beta chains counted in a later analysis. The data were produced by immunoSEQ multiplex PCR, yet TCRdb's version contains in-frame clones alone and is incomplete. D and trimming come from the DNA, and the V and J calls and clone size come from that table. Here the sample table reports over 75,000 clones. The V end lost 6 bases, the J end lost 3 bases, and 14 bases lay between the germline ends. The CDR3 spans 14 residues. Germline V CDR1 and CDR2: LNHDA, SQIVND (reference sequence). Though probably carrying unrecorded immune exposures, donors were nominally healthy at sampling.

V usage is TRBV19 and J usage is TRBJ1-1; D gene unclear. The source is a girl between 10 and 17 years old in good health and CMV-seropositive. Sequencing was performed on PBMCs. The chain's CDR3 is CASSPGLRDTEAFF. The CDR3 nucleotides read TGTGCCAGTAGCCCCGGTTTGCGGGACACTGAAGCTTTCTTT.